This TCR beta chain is from a study of blood T cell repertoires in COVID-19. About the study: Acute and convalescent COVID-19 specimens originated in the United States, Italy and Spain. The analysed material was cDNA or gDNA that came from T cells, B-cell-depleted T cells, or PBMCs.

Germline assignment: CDR1 SSHAT and CDR2 FNYEAQ (reference sequence). CDR3 length: 16 residues. V was clipped by 2 bases and J by 4 bases, with 14 bases between them. The authors' processing: Quantification of nucleated cells was approximated via reference gene primer amplification. Assay: immunoSEQ multiplex PCR; the TCRdb copy retains only in-frame clones and omits some. The V and J calls and clone size come from that table; D and trimming were worked out from the DNA. The sample carries 100,000 to 150,000 clones, approximately 74% recorded once. J is TRBJ2-2 and V is TRBV7-7; D is perhaps TRBD2 (6 bases). The receptor comes from a man between 60 and 75 years old with acute or convalescent COVID-19. Input material: peripheral blood. In nucleotides, the CDR3 is TGTGCCAGCAGCTTAAAGACTAGTATCGTCACCGGGGAGCTGTTTTTT. Its translation: CASSLKTSIVTGELFF. The full variable domain, its missing parts supplied by reference TRBV7-7 and TRBJ2-2, is GAGVSQSPRYKVTKRGQDVTLRCDPISSHATLYWYQQALGQGPEFLTYFNYEAQPDKSGLPSDRFSAERPEGSISTLTIQRTEQRDSAMYRCASSLKTSIVTGELFFGEGSRLTVL.